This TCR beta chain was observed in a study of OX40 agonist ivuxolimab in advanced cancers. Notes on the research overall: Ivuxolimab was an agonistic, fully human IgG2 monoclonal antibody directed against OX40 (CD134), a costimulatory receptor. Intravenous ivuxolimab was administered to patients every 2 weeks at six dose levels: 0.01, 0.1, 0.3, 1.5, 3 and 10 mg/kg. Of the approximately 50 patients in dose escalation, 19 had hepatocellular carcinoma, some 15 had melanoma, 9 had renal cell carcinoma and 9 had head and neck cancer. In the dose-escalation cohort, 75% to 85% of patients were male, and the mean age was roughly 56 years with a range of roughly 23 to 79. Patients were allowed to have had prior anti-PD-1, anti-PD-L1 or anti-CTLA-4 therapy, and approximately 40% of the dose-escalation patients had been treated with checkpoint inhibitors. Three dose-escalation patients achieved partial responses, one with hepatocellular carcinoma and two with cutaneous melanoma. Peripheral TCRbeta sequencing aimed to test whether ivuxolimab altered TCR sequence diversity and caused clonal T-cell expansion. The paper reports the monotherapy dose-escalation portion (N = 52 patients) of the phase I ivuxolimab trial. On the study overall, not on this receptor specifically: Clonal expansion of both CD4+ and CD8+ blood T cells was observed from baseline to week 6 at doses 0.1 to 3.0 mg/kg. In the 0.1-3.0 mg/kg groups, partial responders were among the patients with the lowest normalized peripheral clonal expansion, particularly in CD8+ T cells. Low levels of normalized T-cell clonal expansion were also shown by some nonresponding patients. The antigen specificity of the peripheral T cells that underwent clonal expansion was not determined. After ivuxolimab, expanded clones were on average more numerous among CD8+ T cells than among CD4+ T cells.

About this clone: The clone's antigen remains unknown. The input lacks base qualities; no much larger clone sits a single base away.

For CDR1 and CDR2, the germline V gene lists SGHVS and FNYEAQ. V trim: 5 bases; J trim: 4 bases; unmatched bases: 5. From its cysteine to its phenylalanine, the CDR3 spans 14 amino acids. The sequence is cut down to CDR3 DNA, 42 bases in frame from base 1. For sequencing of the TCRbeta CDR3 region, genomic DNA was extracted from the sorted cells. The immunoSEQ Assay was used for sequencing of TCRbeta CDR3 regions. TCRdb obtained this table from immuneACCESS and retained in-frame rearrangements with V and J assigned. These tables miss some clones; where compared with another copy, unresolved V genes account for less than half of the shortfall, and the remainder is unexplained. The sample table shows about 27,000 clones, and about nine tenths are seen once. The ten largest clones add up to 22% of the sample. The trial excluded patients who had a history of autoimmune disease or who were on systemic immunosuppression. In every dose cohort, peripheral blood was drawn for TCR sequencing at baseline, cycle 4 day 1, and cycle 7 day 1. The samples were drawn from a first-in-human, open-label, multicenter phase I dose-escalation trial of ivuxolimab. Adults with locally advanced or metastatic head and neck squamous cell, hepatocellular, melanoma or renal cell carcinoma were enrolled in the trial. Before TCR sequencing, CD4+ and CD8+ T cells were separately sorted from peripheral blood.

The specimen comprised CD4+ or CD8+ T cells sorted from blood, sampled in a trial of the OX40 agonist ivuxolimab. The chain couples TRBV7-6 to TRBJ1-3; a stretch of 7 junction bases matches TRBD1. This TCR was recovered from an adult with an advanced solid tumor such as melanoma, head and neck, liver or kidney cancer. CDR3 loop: CASSPIGGGNTIYF. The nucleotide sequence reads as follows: TGTGCCAGCAGCCCTATAGGGGGCGGAAACACCATATATTTT.